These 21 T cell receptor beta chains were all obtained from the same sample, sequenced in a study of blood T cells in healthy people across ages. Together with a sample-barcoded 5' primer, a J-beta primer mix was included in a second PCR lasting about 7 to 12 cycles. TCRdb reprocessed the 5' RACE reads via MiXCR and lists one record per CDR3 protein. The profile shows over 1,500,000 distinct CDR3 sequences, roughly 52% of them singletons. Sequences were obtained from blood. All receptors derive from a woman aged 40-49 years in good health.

The CDR3 DNA sequence: TGCAGTGCTAGTCCGTGGGGCGCAGCAGGGGGCTACACCTTC. Protein sequence: CSASPWGAAGGYTF. The gene calls are TRBV20-1 and TRBJ1-2; tentatively, D is TRBD1 (5 bases). The V gene lost 3 bases and the J gene lost 8 bases, with 19 bases spanning the gap. Germline CDR1 reads DFQATT; CDR2 reads SNEGSKA (reference sequence). CDR3 length: 14 amino acids.

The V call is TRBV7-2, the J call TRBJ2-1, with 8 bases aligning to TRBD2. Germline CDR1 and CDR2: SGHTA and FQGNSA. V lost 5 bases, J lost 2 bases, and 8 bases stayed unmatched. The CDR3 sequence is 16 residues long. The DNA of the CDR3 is TGTGCCAGCAGCCGAGGTCCGGGACTAGCCTACAATGAGCAGTTCTTC. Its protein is CASSRGPGLAYNEQFF.

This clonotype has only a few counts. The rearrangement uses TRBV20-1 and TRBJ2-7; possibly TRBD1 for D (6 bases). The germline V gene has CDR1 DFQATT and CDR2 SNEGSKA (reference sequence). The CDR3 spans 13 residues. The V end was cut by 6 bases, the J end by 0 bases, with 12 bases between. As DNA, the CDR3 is TGCAGTGCCCGCACAGGGCTCTCCTACGAGCAGTACTTC. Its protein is CSARTGLSYEQYF.

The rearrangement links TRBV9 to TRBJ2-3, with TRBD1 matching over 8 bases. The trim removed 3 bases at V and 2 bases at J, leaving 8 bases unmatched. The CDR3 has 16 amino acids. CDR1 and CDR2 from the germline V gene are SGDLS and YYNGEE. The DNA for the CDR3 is TGTGCCAGCAGCGGAGGGGACAGGATCTACACAGATACGCAGTATTTT. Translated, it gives CASSGGDRIYTDTQYF.

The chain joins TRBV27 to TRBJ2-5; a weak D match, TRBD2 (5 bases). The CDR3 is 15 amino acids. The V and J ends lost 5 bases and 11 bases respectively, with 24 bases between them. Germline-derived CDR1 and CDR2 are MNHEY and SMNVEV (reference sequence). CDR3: CASSRHGNDMREQYF. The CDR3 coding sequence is TGTGCCAGCAGTCGACACGGGAATGATATGAGGGAGCAGTACTTC.

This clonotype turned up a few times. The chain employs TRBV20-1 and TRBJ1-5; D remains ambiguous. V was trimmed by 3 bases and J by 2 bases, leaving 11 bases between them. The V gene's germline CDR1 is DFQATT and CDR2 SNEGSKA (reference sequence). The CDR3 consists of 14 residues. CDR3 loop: CSARDGKGNQPQHF. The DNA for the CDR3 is TGCAGTGCTAGGGACGGGAAAGGCAATCAGCCCCAGCATTTT.

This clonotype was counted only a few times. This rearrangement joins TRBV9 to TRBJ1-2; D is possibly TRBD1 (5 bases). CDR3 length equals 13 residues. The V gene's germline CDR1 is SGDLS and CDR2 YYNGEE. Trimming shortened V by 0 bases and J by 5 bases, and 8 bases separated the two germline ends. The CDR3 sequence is CASSVVPGYGYTF. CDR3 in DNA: TGTGCCAGCAGCGTAGTTCCAGGGTATGGCTACACCTTC.

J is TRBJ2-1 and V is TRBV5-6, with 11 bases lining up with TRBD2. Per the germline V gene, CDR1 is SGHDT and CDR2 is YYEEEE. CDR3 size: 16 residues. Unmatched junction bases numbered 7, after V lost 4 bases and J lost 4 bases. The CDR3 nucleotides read TGTGCCAGCAGCCGTAGCGGGGGGGCTGGGTACAATGAGCAGTTCTTC. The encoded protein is CASSRSGGAGYNEQFF.

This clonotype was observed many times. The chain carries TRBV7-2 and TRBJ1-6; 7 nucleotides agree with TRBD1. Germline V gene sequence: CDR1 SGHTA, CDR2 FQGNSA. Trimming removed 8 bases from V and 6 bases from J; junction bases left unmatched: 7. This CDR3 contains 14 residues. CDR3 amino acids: CASSGGTPNSPLHF. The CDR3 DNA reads TGTGCCAGCTCAGGGGGGACGCCTAATTCACCCCTCCACTTT.

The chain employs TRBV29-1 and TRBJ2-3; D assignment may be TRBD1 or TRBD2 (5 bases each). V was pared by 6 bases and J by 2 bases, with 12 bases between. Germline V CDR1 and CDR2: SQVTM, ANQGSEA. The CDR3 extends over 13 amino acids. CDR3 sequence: CSVVGDHTDTQYF. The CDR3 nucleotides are TGCAGCGTCGTCGGGGACCACACAGATACGCAGTATTTT.

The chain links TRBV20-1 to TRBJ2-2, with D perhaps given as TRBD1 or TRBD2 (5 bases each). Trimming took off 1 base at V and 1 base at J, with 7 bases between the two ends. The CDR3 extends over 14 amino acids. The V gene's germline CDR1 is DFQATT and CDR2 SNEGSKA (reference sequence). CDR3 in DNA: TGCAGTGCTAGAGGTGGGGGGAACACCGGGGAGCTGTTTTTT. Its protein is CSARGGGNTGELFF.

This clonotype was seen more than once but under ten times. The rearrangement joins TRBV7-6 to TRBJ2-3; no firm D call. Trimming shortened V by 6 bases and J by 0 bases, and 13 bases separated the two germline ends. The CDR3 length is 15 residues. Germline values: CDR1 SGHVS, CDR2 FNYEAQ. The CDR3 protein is CASSRAETSTDTQYF. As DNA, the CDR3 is TGTGCCAGCAGTAGGGCGGAAACTAGCACAGATACGCAGTATTTT.

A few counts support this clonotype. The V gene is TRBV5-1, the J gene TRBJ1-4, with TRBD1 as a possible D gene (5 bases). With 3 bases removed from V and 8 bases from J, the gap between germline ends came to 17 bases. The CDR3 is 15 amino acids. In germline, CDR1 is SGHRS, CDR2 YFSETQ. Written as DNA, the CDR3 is TGCGCCAGCAGCTCTGTGGGGGGAACCAAAGAAAAACTGTTTTTT. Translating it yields CASSSVGGTKEKLFF.

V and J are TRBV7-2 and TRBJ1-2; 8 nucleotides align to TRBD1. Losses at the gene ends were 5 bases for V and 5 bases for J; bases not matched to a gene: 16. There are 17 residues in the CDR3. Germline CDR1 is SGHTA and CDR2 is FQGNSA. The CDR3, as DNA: TGTGCCAGCAGCCCTGGACAGGGAAAGGCCGATGCATATGGCTACACCTTC. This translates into CASSPGQGKADAYGYTF.

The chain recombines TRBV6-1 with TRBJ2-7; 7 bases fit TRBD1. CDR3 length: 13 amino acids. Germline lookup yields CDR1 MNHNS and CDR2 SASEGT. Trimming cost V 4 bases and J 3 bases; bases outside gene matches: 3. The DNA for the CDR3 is TGTGCCAGCAGTGTGGGACAGAACTACGAGCAGTACTTC. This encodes CASSVGQNYEQYF.

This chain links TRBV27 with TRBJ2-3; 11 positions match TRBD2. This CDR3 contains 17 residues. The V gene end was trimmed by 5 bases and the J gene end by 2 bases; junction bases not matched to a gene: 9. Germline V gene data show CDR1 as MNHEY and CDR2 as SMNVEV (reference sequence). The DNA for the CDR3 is TGTGCCAGCAGTACCCCCGGGACTAGCGGCTCCACAGATACGCAGTATTTT. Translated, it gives CASSTPGTSGSTDTQYF.

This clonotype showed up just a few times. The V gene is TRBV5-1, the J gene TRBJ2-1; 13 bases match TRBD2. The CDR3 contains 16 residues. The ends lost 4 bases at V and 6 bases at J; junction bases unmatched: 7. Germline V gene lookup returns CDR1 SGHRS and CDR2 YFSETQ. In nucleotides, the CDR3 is TGCGCCAGCAGCGGCGGGACTAGCGGGGCTGGCAATGAGCAGTTCTTC. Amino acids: CASSGGTSGAGNEQFF.

The CDR3: CSVEGHRRQPPDTQYF. The CDR3 coding sequence is TGCAGCGTTGAAGGCCACCGGCGACAGCCCCCAGATACGCAGTATTTT. The V and J genes are TRBV29-1 and TRBJ2-3, with a weak D call TRBD1 (5 bases). The CDR3 is made up of 16 amino acids. Germline lookup yields CDR1 SQVTM and CDR2 ANQGSEA. V was cut by 1 base and J by 4 bases, with 18 bases left in between.

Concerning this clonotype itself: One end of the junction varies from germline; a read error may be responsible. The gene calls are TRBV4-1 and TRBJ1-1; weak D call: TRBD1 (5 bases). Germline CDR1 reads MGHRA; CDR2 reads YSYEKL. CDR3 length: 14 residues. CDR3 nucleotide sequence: TGCGCCAGCAGGCAAGGGGATCTGAACGCTGAAGCTTTCTTT. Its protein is CASRQGDLNAEAFF.

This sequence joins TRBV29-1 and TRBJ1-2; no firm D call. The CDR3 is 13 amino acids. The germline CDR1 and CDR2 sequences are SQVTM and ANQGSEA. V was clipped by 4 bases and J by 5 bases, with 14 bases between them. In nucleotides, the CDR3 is TGCAGCGTTGTGGTAGTAGGGTCTTATGGCTACACCTTC. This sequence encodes CSVVVVGSYGYTF.

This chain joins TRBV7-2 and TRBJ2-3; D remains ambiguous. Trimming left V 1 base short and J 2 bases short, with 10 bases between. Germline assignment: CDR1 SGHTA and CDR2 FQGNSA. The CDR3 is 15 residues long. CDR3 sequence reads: CASSLGAGVTDTQYF. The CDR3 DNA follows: TGTGCCAGCAGCTTAGGGGCAGGTGTCACAGATACGCAGTATTTT.